One TCR beta chain is described in this entry. Clinical histories supplied by participants themselves formed the basis of cohort assignment. Authors' processing steps: Estimation of nucleated cell counts was performed using reference gene primer amplification. The method was immunoSEQ multiplex PCR; TCRdb's version includes in-frame clones alone and lacks a portion of them. For V, J and clone size, that table is used; D and trimming come from the DNA. The sample yields hundreds of thousands of clones, more than 80% seen once. This record belongs to a study of blood T cell repertoires in COVID-19. Whole-study context: Donors in the United States, Italy and Spain gave samples during acute or convalescent COVID-19. From T cells, B-cell-depleted T cells, or PBMCs came the material, which was cDNA or gDNA.

V lost 8 bases to trimming and J lost 3 bases, with 16 bases between them. This CDR3 spans 13 amino acids. Germline V CDR1 and CDR2: SQVTM, ANQGSEA. The chain recombines TRBV29-1 with TRBJ1-1, with D maybe TRBD1 (6 bases). This receptor was identified in a man aged 30 to 45 who had recovered from COVID-19. Sequenced: PBMCs or T cells enriched from blood (not recorded which). The CDR3 sequence is CSSQQGKDTEAFF. The CDR3 DNA reads as TGCAGCTCCCAGCAGGGGAAGGACACTGAAGCTTTCTTT.